This passage covers 21 T cell receptor beta chains from one sample sequenced in a study of beta chain features in type 1 diabetes. Expressed TCRB transcripts were sequenced because the isolated RNA had all been reverse transcribed beforehand. The protocol was immunoSEQ multiplex PCR, while the TCRdb copy is restricted to in-frame clones and leaves out a portion. The sample records about 900,000 clones, roughly a sixth being singletons. The sample was naive CD4+ T cells from blood. The receptors come from a woman under 30 in good health.

The V gene is TRBV10-3, the J gene TRBJ1-2; D is ambiguous. CDR1 is ENHRY and CDR2 is SYGVKD in the germline V gene. This CDR3 contains 13 residues. Trimming cost V 6 bases and J 4 bases, with 12 bases left between them. The CDR3 DNA is TGTGCCATCAGCGAGAGGCAGACCTATGGCTACACCTTC. Encoded protein: CAISERQTYGYTF.

J is TRBJ2-5 and V is TRBV7-2; D unclear. The J call may be incorrect, as the DNA end agrees better with TRBJ2-7. The CDR3 has 14 amino acids. The germline V gene encodes CDR1 SGHTA and CDR2 FQGNSA. The CDR3 region has the DNA TGTGCCAGCAGCTTAGCGGTCTCCTCCTACGAGCAGTACTTC. This encodes CASSLAVSSYEQYF.

This clone was observed a handful of times. The chain couples TRBV5-4 to TRBJ2-5, with a tentative D call TRBD1 (7 bases). The CDR3 consists of 13 residues. Between the trimmed V and J ends, which lost 2 bases and 10 bases, there was a span of 15 bases. Germline V gene sequence: CDR1 SGHNT, CDR2 YYREEE (reference sequence). The CDR3 DNA sequence: TGTGCCAGCAGCTTACCAGGGGGAGGTGTCCAGTACTTC. Translated, it gives CASSLPGGGVQYF.

The V and J genes are TRBV5-1 and TRBJ1-1, with D perhaps TRBD1 (5 bases). CDR3 length equals 15 residues. V lost 0 bases to trimming and J lost 1 base, with 10 bases between them. CDR1 and CDR2 (germline): SGHRS, YFSETQ. The CDR3 is CASSLDGRENTEAFF. The CDR3 DNA follows: TGCGCCAGCAGCTTGGACGGCAGGGAGAACACTGAAGCTTTCTTT.

A few counts support this clone. The chain joins TRBV5-6 to TRBJ2-5; D is uncertain. The CDR3 is made up of 14 amino acids. The V end lost 0 bases, the J end lost 5 bases, and 11 bases lay between the germline ends. Germline V gene data show CDR1 as SGHDT and CDR2 as YYEEEE. Written as DNA, the CDR3 is TGTGCCAGCAGCTTGGGTATGCCGTGGGAGACCCAGTACTTC. Amino acid sequence: CASSLGMPWETQYF.

This clone occurred a few times. This chain uses TRBV29-1 with TRBJ2-1; 7 bases line up with TRBD1. The CDR3 is 15 residues long. CDR1 SQVTM and CDR2 ANQGSEA come from the germline V gene. V dropped 3 bases and J dropped 0; count of bases not matched to a gene: 5. The CDR3 loop reads CSVDLRQGSYNEQFF. For the CDR3, the DNA is TGCAGCGTTGATCTTAGACAGGGCTCCTACAATGAGCAGTTCTTC.

This clone has only a few counts. The J gene is TRBJ1-1, the V gene TRBV27; D not certain. CDR3 size: 15 residues. The V gene's germline CDR1 is MNHEY and CDR2 SMNVEV (reference sequence). Trimming pared 4 bases from V and 7 bases from J, leaving 19 bases between. The CDR3 sequence is CASSSQPTVKSEAFF. Here the CDR3 DNA reads TGTGCCAGCAGTTCCCAGCCAACCGTCAAGAGTGAAGCTTTCTTT.

This chain links TRBV7-2 with TRBJ2-1; D tentatively reads TRBD1 or TRBD2 (6 bases each). V dropped 1 base and J dropped 6 bases, with 13 bases sitting between them. This CDR3 is 15 amino acids long. Germline-derived CDR1 and CDR2 are SGHTA and FQGNSA. The CDR3 sequence: CASSLVTGGGNEQFF. CDR3 in DNA: TGTGCCAGCAGCTTAGTCACAGGAGGGGGCAATGAGCAGTTCTTC.

This chain links TRBV28 with TRBJ1-1, with 12 positions matching TRBD1. CDR3 length equals 16 residues. The trim removed 2 bases at V and 3 bases at J, leaving 4 bases unmatched. Per germline, CDR1 MDHEN and CDR2 SYDVKM. The CDR3 here is CASSLRDRGQYTEAFF. The DNA of the CDR3 is TGTGCCAGCAGTTTACGGGACAGGGGGCAGTACACTGAAGCTTTCTTT.

This clone was found a few times. The chain combines TRBV19 with TRBJ1-5, with D unresolved. The CDR3 runs to 13 residues. V shed 7 bases and J shed 4 bases, with 11 bases lying between them. Germline V gene sequence: CDR1 LNHDA, CDR2 SQIVND (reference sequence). CDR3 sequence (DNA): TGTGCCAGTAAGCCCGCCTTTAATCAGCCCCAGCATTTT. Translated, it gives CASKPAFNQPQHF.

This chain joins TRBV4-2 and TRBJ2-5; no reliable D call. V dropped 1 base and J dropped 2 bases, with 8 bases sitting between them. Germline V lookup: CDR1 LGHNA, CDR2 YNFKEQ. This CDR3 has 14 residues. The CDR3 region has the DNA TGTGCCAGCAGCCAAGTCAACAAACAAGAGACCCAGTACTTC. It codes for CASSQVNKQETQYF.

The V call is TRBV4-3, the J call TRBJ2-5; D is unclear. This CDR3 is built from 13 residues. Germline CDR1 is LGHNA and CDR2 is YSLEER. The V end was cut by 0 bases, the J end by 5 bases, with 7 bases between. CDR3 DNA: TGCGCCAGCAGCCAAGATACCATGGAGACCCAGTACTTC. Its protein is CASSQDTMETQYF.

This clone was observed a handful of times. The chain links TRBV28 to TRBJ2-5; TRBD1 matches at 9 bases. There are 16 residues in the CDR3. V was pared by 7 bases and J by 2 bases, with 11 bases of the junction left unmatched. Germline loops: CDR1 MDHEN, CDR2 SYDVKM. CDR3 sequence reads: CASNPRGQGRQETQYF. In DNA, the CDR3 is TGTGCCAGCAACCCAAGGGGACAGGGTCGTCAAGAGACCCAGTACTTC.

This clone has a handful of counts. The CDR3 coding sequence is TGTGCCAGCAGTGTACGACCGGGACTAGACTACGAGCAGTACTTC. Protein: CASSVRPGLDYEQYF. V is TRBV27 and J is TRBJ2-7; 8 nucleotides line up with TRBD2. Germline V lookup: CDR1 MNHEY, CDR2 SMNVEV (reference sequence). The V and J ends lost 5 bases and 3 bases, in that order; junction bases with no gene match: 9. The CDR3 is 15 residues long.

The rearrangement joins TRBV27 to TRBJ1-2, with 11 positions matching TRBD1. The germline CDR1 and CDR2 sequences are MNHEY and SMNVEV (reference sequence). This CDR3 is built from 14 residues. V was clipped by 2 bases and J by 7 bases; unmatched bases: 3. DNA of the CDR3: TGTGCCAGCAGTTTAGGACAGGGGGCGTCTGGCTACACCTTC. It encodes CASSLGQGASGYTF.

The chain links TRBV6-1 to TRBJ2-7; TRBD2 matches 7 bases. V shed 3 bases and J 6 bases; nucleotides not matched to a gene: 14. In germline, CDR1 is MNHNS, CDR2 SASEGT. CDR3 length equals 16 residues. The CDR3 reads CASSDSGSGGPLEQYF. In DNA form, the CDR3 reads TGTGCCAGCAGTGACAGTGGGTCGGGAGGTCCCCTCGAGCAGTACTTC.

The V and J genes are TRBV28 and TRBJ1-2; D might be TRBD1 (5 bases). Germline CDR1 and CDR2: MDHEN and SYDVKM. The germline V and J ends were trimmed by 5 bases and 2 bases, with 12 bases remaining between them. This CDR3 is 14 amino acids long. CDR3 sequence: CASSGTSPNYGYTF. The CDR3, as DNA: TGTGCCAGCAGTGGGACCTCACCCAACTATGGCTACACCTTC.

As to this clone: Within the sample, other DNA sequences also encode this same CDR3. The chain carries TRBV20-1 and TRBJ2-1, with D unclear. The CDR3 is 11 amino acids. Per the germline V gene, CDR1 is DFQATT and CDR2 is SNEGSKA (reference sequence). The germline V and J ends were trimmed by 3 bases and 3 bases, with 3 bases remaining between them. DNA of the CDR3: TGCAGTGCTAGTAGCTACAATGAGCAGTTCTTC. Its protein product is CSASSYNEQFF.

A word on this clone: Other DNA variants within this sample encode the same CDR3. This chain uses TRBV5-1 with TRBJ1-5; D unclear. Germline CDR1 is SGHRS and CDR2 is YFSETQ. This CDR3 is 13 amino acids long. The ends were cut back, 0 bases at V and 3 bases at J, with 4 bases in the middle. The DNA of the CDR3 is TGCGCCAGCAGCTTGGGGGCCAATCAGCCCCAGCATTTT. As protein: CASSLGANQPQHF.

This clone was observed a few times. V and J are TRBV7-2 and TRBJ1-1; D is unresolved. Germline assignment: CDR1 SGHTA and CDR2 FQGNSA. V was trimmed by 2 bases and J by 6 bases, leaving 4 bases between them. This CDR3 region has 11 residues. CDR3 nucleotides: TGTGCCAGCAGCTTAAAGGCTGAAGCTTTCTTT. Protein product: CASSLKAEAFF.

The chain employs TRBV7-3 and TRBJ2-3, with D possibly being TRBD1 (5 bases). CDR1 is SGHTA, CDR2 FQGTGA, per germline. Trimming took 3 bases from V and 2 from J, leaving 12 bases between them. The CDR3 extends over 15 amino acids. The CDR3 here is CASSFQGTTTDTQYF. CDR3 DNA: TGTGCCAGCAGCTTCCAGGGAACCACCACAGATACGCAGTATTTT.